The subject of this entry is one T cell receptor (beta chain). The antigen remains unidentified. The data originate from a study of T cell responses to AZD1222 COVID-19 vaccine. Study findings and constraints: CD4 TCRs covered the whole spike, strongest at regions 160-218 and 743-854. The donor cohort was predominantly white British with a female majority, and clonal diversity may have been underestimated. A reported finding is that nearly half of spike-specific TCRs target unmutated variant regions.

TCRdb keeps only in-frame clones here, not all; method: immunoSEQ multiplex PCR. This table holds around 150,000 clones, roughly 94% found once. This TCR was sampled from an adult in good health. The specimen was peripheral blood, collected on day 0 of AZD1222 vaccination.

The CDR3 DNA reads as TGTGCCAGTAGTATAAGGCCCCAGGCACCCACCTACGAGCAGTACTTC. Translation: CASSIRPQAPTYEQYF. The J gene is TRBJ2-7, the V gene TRBV19; D not resolved. V lost 2 bases and J lost 2, with 16 bases in between. This CDR3 contains 16 residues. The germline CDR1 and CDR2 sequences are LNHDA and SQIVND (reference sequence).